This is a list of T cell receptor beta chains from one sample in a study of blood T cell repertoires in COVID-19. Data came from immunoSEQ multiplex PCR; TCRdb stores just in-frame clones and leaves some out. The sample records approximately 280,000 clones, more than 85% being singletons. The specimen was peripheral blood. These receptors were collected from a middle-aged man with acute or convalescent COVID-19. Each CDR3 is given with its conserved first and last residue. A D gene is named only where the DNA matches it firmly. Clone size is not always given. Where it is, it says once, few, many or a class for expanded clones.

- TRBJ1-4 TRBV7-9 - TGTGCCAGCAGCTTGACTAAGGATTCGGGTAGTGAAAAACTGTTTTTT CASSLTKDSGSEKLFF
- TRBJ1-6 TRBV5-1 - TGCGCCAGCAGCCGGGGAGGGTTGGGGGTGGATTCACCCCTCCACTTT CASSRGGLGVDSPLHF
- TRBJ2-2 TRBV9 - TGTGCCAGCCACGAAAACAGGGCCTCGAACACCGGGGAGCTGTTTTTT CASHENRASNTGELFF
TRBD2 TRBJ2-7 TRBV7-2 - TGTGCCAGCAGCCGGACTAGCGGGGGGATCTCCTACGAGCAGTACTTC CASSRTSGGISYEQYF
- TRBJ2-1 TRBV24-1 - TGTGCCACCAGTGCCCATTACGGGGGTCCGTACAATGAGCAGTTCTTC CATSAHYGGPYNEQFF
TRBD2 TRBJ2-7 TRBV5-4 - TGTGCCAGCAGCCCTGGTGGGGGGGGGAATGCCGAGCAGTACTTC CASSPGGGGNAEQYF
- TRBJ2-1 TRBV29-1 - TGCAGCGTTGAACCCAGGCTGCCCTACAATGAGCAGTTCTTC CSVEPRLPYNEQFF
- TRBJ2-2 TRBV5-4 - TGTGCCAGCAGCTTTATCGGGAACACCGGGGAGCTGTTTTTT CASSFIGNTGELFF
- TRBJ1-2 TRBV6-5 - TGTGCCAGCAGGGGGGAGGGAGGCTACACCTTC CASRGEGGYTF
TRBD1 TRBJ1-2 TRBV7-2 once TGTGCCAGCAGCCTACCGACAGGGAGGCATGGCTACACCTTC CASSLPTGRHGYTF
- TRBJ1-4 TRBV6-5 - TGTGCCAGCAGACAGGGAGTCTTGGAGGAAAAACTGTTTTTT CASRQGVLEEKLFF
- TRBJ1-2 TRBV6-5 - TGTGCCAGCAGTCCGGGACAAACCTATGGCTACACCTTC CASSPGQTYGYTF
- TRBJ1-5 TRBV30 - TGTGCCTGGAGTGCAGCAGCCAGAGGGCCCCAGCATTTT CAWSAAARGPQHF
- TRBJ1-3 TRBV11-3 - TGTGCCAGCAGCCAGGGCGGAAACACCATATATTTT CASSQGGNTIYF
TRBD1 TRBJ1-1 TRBV6-5 once TGTGCCAGCTGCCGGACAGGGAGTTCCACTGAAGCTTTCTTT CASCRTGSSTEAFF
- TRBJ2-1 TRBV19 - TGTGCCAGTAGTAATATGGGGGGCTCCTACAATGAGCAGTTCTTC CASSNMGGSYNEQFF
- TRBJ1-6 TRBV4-1 once TGCGCCAGCAGCCAAGATGAGGCAGCTAGCTCCTATAATTCACCCCTCCACTTT CASSQDEAASSYNSPLHF
- TRBJ2-2 TRBV11-2 once TGTGCCAGCAGTCTCGGATTTCCGAGGAACGGGGAGCTGTTTTTT CASSLGFPRNGELFF
- TRBJ2-7 TRBV9 - TGTGCCAGCAGCGTAAATGAGGGATACTACGAGCAGTACTTC CASSVNEGYYEQYF
TRBD1 TRBJ1-1 TRBV6-4 - TGTGCCAGCAGCCCGACAGGGTTTAAGACTGAAGCTTTCTTT CASSPTGFKTEAFF
- TRBJ2-7 TRBV19 - TGTGCCAGTAGTATAGACGGCAGGAAGCAGTACTTC CASSIDGRKQYF
TRBD1 TRBJ1-2 TRBV5-1 - TGCGCCAGCAGCTTGGCAGGGGGCGCAGGTGGCTACACCTTC CASSLAGGAGGYTF
TRBD1 TRBJ2-3 TRBV5-1 - TGCGCCAGCAGTTCAGGGGGCCAGCCAAGCACAGATACGCAGTATTTT CASSSGGQPSTDTQYF
TRBD2 TRBJ2-1 TRBV5-1 - TGCGCCAGCAGCGGGACTAGGTTTTACAATGAGCAGTTCTTC CASSGTRFYNEQFF
- TRBJ2-7 TRBV7-9 - TGTGCCAGCAGCTCCCCTGGCGGGACAGCCTACGAGCAGTACTTC CASSSPGGTAYEQYF
- TRBJ2-2 TRBV5-1 once TGCGCCAGCAGCTTGGTCCCAATAGGAGCGGGGAACACCGGGGAGCTGTTTTTT CASSLVPIGAGNTGELFF
- TRBJ1-5 TRBV2 - TGTGCCAGCCAGTCAGGGGCTTTGAATCAGCCCCAGCATTTT CASQSGALNQPQHF
- TRBJ1-1 TRBV5-6 - TGTGCCAGCAGCTTGCCACAGGGCTATGAAGCTTTCTTT CASSLPQGYEAFF
- TRBJ1-1 TRBV5-1 once TGCGCCAGCAGCTTGGCAGGGGCGCGCACTGAAGCTTTCTTT CASSLAGARTEAFF
- TRBJ2-3 TRBV3-1/TRBV3-2 - TGTGCCAGCAGCCGGAGTCCCCTTTTAGATACGCAGTATTTT CASSRSPLLDTQYF
- TRBJ2-2 TRBV24-1 - TGTGCCACCAGTGACGGGGGGCTAAGCACCGGGGAGCTGTTTTTT CATSDGGLSTGELFF
- TRBJ2-7 TRBV5-1 - TGCGCCAGCAAAAGGGACACCTACGAGCAGTACTTC CASKRDTYEQYF
- TRBJ2-7 TRBV5-6 - TGTGCCAGCAGCCTACACCGGGACAATTGGTTCTACGAGCAGTACTTC CASSLHRDNWFYEQYF
- TRBJ1-6 TRBV6-1 once TGTGCCAGCAGTGAAGTCAGGGGTTCACCCCTCCACTTT CASSEVRGSPLHF
- TRBJ2-7 TRBV19 - TGTGCCAGTAGTCCCGGGGAGGCGGGGGAGCAGTACTTC CASSPGEAGEQYF